This TCR beta chain was sequenced in a study of identical twins listed by TCRdb under 2016. The study in broad terms: The study deep-sequenced TCR alpha and beta repertoires from monozygotic twins, unrelated adults of various ages and cord blood to test whether fetal clonotypes persist. To rule out contamination, the twin experiments were replicated at different times with different library preparation protocols. What the research found in general, with its limitations: Compared with coincidental sharing between unrelated individuals, an excess of low generation-probability sequences was observed among out-of-frame TCR alpha sequences shared between twins. The excess sharing between twins in beta out-of-frame sequences was weaker because fewer shared sequences reduced the signal-to-noise ratio. Fewer insertions were carried by abundant cord blood beta clonotypes, a similar but weaker trend appeared in young adult naive repertoires, and no such trend appeared in memory repertoires. Conclusions relied on cross-sectional statistical analysis, since the same donors could not be followed over many years. In monozygotic twins, recombination models systematically underestimated out-of-frame TCR alpha sharing, but the models matched the sharing seen between unrelated individuals. Invariant T cells such as MAIT and iNKT could partly confound zero-insertion analyses, though diverse VJ usage argued against this for most clonotypes.

The CDR3 runs 15 amino acids, cysteine and phenylalanine included. Just the 45-base CDR3 DNA is kept, in frame starting at base 1. The junction shows trimming of 1 base on V and 11 bases on J, and the gene matches do not reach 13 bases of it. CDR1 DFQATT and CDR2 SNEGSKA were looked up in the germline V gene (reference sequence). Libraries were built with 5' RACE. The sequencer listed for this sample is Illumina HiSeq 2000. Template switching introduced a universal primer binding site; the final cDNA contained a unique molecular identifier, enabling accurate counting of TCR cDNA molecules. First-strand cDNA for TCR alpha and beta chains was synthesized from specific primers in the conserved constant-segment region. Each cDNA library was double barcoded, with a SMART-Mk sample barcode plus Illumina barcodes, to control for contamination. TruSeq adapter sequences, together with Illumina sample barcodes, were added in two successive PCR steps. The TCR alpha and beta cDNA libraries were sequenced on the Illumina HiSeq platform using custom primers. The study's processing was this. MiGEC was used to process raw reads and extract unique molecular identifiers, and MiXCR was used to find CDR3 positions. Recombination models were inferred per individual with the repgenHMM and IGoR tools using an EM algorithm. Shared clonotypes were analyzed with the tcR package in R, and sharing was normalized by the product of cloneset sizes. Out-of-frame nonproductive sequences were analyzed to study raw recombination free of thymic and clonal selection effects. Using fastp at Q25 and MiXCR, TCRdb reprocessed the public reads and kept productive beta chains. Merged by CDR3 protein, the rows form single entries marked with the most common genes and DNA. What appears here as the V and J calls and clone size reflects TCRdb's work, not the paper's. The sample profile shows some 570,000 distinct CDR3 sequences; about a fifth of them were found once. About 0.5% of the sample lies in the top ten.

Only healthy Caucasian donors were included. The twin cohort consisted of three pairs of female monozygotic twins, all aged roughly 18 to 30 years. Positive isolation kits from Invitrogen were used to isolate the CD4+ and CD8+ T cell populations. Comments on this clonotype: Its antigen remains unidentified. Base qualities are missing; no much larger clone stands one base away.

The sample also formed part of further work on yellow fever vaccine responses in identical twins. That second publication adds: According to the authors, in identical twins the way T cells responded to vaccination appeared partly convergent and partly personalized. Focusing on identical twins, the study followed the T cell clones that responded to the vaccine, and did so with precision.

The chain is assembled from TRBV20-1 and TRBJ1-1; 10 nucleotides in the junction match TRBD1. Sequenced material: CD4+ T cells sorted from blood. The clonotype comes from a woman aged 18-35 years in good health. In nucleotides, the sequence is TGCAGTGCTAGAGTACCGGGACAGGGGTCGGCGGGCGCTTTCTTT. Its amino acids are CSARVPGQGSAGAFF.